This T cell receptor beta chain was sequenced during a study of beta chain features in type 1 diabetes. The CDR3 consists of 15 residues. V was clipped by 5 bases and J by 0 bases, with 10 bases between them. Germline loops: CDR1 SGHAT, CDR2 FQNNGV. Study findings and constraints: Relative to healthy donors, patients appeared to have naive, central memory and Treg TCRB repertoires that were more similar. Patients with Type 1 diabetes showed moderately but significantly shorter TCRB CDR3s in all four CD4+ subsets. The question left open here concerned HLA type influencing TCRB rearrangement.

With respect to this clone: Antigen specificity is unknown.

Sequenced material consisted of expressed TCRB transcripts (all of the isolated RNA was reverse transcribed). Clones were sequenced by immunoSEQ multiplex PCR, and TCRdb holds only the in-frame ones, with some missing. The table shows over 300,000 clones, with roughly 9% occurring only once. Sequenced input: central memory CD4+ T cells from blood. This sequence originates from a man aged 25-45 years with type 1 diabetes. The chain carries TRBV11-2 and TRBJ1-4; D unclear. The CDR3 nucleotides read TGTGCCAGCAGCGAGGACCGAGCAACTAATGAAAAACTGTTTTTT. Amino acids: CASSEDRATNEKLFF.